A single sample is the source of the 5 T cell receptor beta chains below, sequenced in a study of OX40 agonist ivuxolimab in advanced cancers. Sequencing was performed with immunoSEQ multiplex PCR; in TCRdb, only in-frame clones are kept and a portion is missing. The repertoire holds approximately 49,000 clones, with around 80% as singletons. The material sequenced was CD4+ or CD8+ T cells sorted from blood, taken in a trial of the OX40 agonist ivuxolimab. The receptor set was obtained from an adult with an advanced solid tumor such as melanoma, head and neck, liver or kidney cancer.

The CDR3 bases are TGTGCCAGCAGCTCCCGACTAGTTCAAGAGCAGTTCTTC. This codes for CASSSRLVQEQFF. V is TRBV7-2 and J is TRBJ2-1, with D tentatively TRBD2 (6 bases). The germline V gene encodes CDR1 SGHTA and CDR2 FQGNSA. V lost 4 bases and J lost 10, with 14 bases in between. The CDR3 runs 13 residues.

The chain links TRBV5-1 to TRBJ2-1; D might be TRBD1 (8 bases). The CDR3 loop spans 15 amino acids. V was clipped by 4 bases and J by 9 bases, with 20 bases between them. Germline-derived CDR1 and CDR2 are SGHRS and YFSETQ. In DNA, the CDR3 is TGCGCCAGCAGCCTAGGACAGGGAGGGCTCAGTGAGCAGTTCTTC. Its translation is CASSLGQGGLSEQFF.

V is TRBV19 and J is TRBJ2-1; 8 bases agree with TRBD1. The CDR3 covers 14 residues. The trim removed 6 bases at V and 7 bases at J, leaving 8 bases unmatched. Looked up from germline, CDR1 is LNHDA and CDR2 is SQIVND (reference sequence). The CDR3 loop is CASSFRGLGNEQFF. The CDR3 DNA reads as TGTGCCAGTAGCTTCAGGGGGCTGGGGAATGAGCAGTTCTTC.

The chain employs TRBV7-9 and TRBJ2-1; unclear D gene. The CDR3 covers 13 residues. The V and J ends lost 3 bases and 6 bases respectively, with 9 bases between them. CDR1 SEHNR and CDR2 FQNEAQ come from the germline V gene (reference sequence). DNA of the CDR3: TGTGCCAGCAGCTTTTACAGAAGCAATGAGCAGTTCTTC. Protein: CASSFYRSNEQFF.

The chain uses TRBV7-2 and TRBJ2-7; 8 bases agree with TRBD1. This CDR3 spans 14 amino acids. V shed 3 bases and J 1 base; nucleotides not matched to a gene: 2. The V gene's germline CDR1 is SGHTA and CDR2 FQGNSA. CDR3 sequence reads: CASSLTGESYEQYF. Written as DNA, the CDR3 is TGTGCCAGCAGCTTGACAGGGGAATCCTACGAGCAGTACTTC.